This passage covers 18 T cell receptor beta chains from one sample sequenced in a study of blood T cell repertoires in COVID-19. Produced via immunoSEQ multiplex PCR; TCRdb's table is partial and in-frame only. Here the sample spans roughly 100,000 clones, 80% to 85% being singletons. Source material: peripheral blood. These receptor sequences come from a woman at least 80 years old with acute or convalescent COVID-19.

The CDR3 DNA reads as TGTGCCAGCAGCCGAGGTCCAGAGGCAGATACGCAGTATTTT. Protein: CASSRGPEADTQYF. The chain is built from TRBV3-1 (or the pseudogene TRBV3-2) and TRBJ2-3; D unclear. In germline, CDR1 is LGHDT, CDR2 YNNKEL (reference sequence). Trimming took off 4 bases at V and 4 bases at J, with 12 bases between the two ends. CDR3 length: 14 residues.

The rearrangement links TRBV28 to TRBJ1-2; no reliable D call. The germline V gene encodes CDR1 MDHEN and CDR2 SYDVKM. Trimming removed 5 bases at V and 5 bases at J, with 9 bases between. The CDR3 runs 12 residues. The CDR3 nucleotides read TGTGCCAGCAGTATCTACAGTTATGGCTACACCTTC. Translated, it gives CASSIYSYGYTF.

The chain employs TRBV2 and TRBJ1-5; 7 nucleotides match TRBD1. The CDR3 is 14 amino acids. V lost 4 bases and J lost 6; bases outside the gene matches: 6. The germline CDR1 and CDR2 sequences are SNHLY and FYNNEI. The CDR3 spells CASSVAGGAQPQHF. CDR3 DNA: TGTGCCAGCAGTGTGGCAGGGGGTGCTCAGCCCCAGCATTTT.

J is TRBJ2-5 and V is TRBV7-2; D gene uncertain. Germline lookup yields CDR1 SGHTA and CDR2 FQGNSA. V was clipped by 0 bases and J by 5 bases, with 13 bases between them. The CDR3 is made up of 15 amino acids. The CDR3 DNA is TGTGCCAGCAGCTTAGCGGGTTGGGCCAGTGAGACCCAGTACTTC. Amino acid sequence: CASSLAGWASETQYF.

The rearrangement links TRBV9 to TRBJ2-1; 8 bases align to TRBD1. The V segment lost 0 bases and the J segment 4 bases; nucleotides outside the gene matches: 12. The germline V gene has CDR1 SGDLS and CDR2 YYNGEE. The CDR3 loop spans 18 amino acids. CDR3 sequence: CASSVGRGRQGAYNEQFF. CDR3 nucleotide sequence: TGTGCCAGCAGCGTAGGGCGGGGACGGCAGGGGGCTTACAATGAGCAGTTCTTC.

This clone was seen once. J is TRBJ1-2 and V is TRBV5-1; D not resolved. From germline, CDR1 is SGHRS and CDR2 YFSETQ. Trimming left V 0 bases short and J 12 bases short, with 12 bases between. This CDR3 has 12 residues. CDR3 in amino acids: CASSLDKPPDTF. DNA for the CDR3: TGCGCCAGCAGCTTGGATAAGCCTCCCGACACCTTC.

The genes are TRBV7-9 and TRBJ1-1; D ambiguous. The germline V gene has CDR1 SEHNR and CDR2 FQNEAQ (reference sequence). The ends were cut back, 0 bases at V and 5 bases at J, with 7 bases in the middle. The CDR3 is 13 residues long. CDR3 nucleotide sequence: TGTGCCAGCAGCTTAGCACAGCCGACTGAAGCTTTCTTT. Translating it yields CASSLAQPTEAFF.

V gene TRBV10-3 combines with J gene TRBJ2-1; TRBD2 matches 10 bases. CDR1 and CDR2 (germline): ENHRY, SYGVKD. The junction had 10 bases not matched to a gene; V was cut back by 5 bases and J by 6 bases. The CDR3 loop spans 16 amino acids. CDR3 DNA sequence: TGTGCCATCAGTCAAACCTCTAGCGGGAGTAGCAATGAGCAGTTCTTC. This translates into CAISQTSSGSSNEQFF.

This chain links TRBV5-1 with TRBJ1-1; perhaps TRBD1 as D (5 bases). CDR1 and CDR2 from the germline V gene are SGHRS and YFSETQ. This CDR3 is 14 amino acids long. The germline V and J ends were trimmed by 4 bases and 2 bases, with 12 bases remaining between them. CDR3 DNA sequence: TGCGCCAGCAGCGGCCAGACAGTAAACACTGAAGCTTTCTTT. Amino acid sequence: CASSGQTVNTEAFF.

V is TRBV18 and J is TRBJ1-2, with D perhaps matching TRBD1 (5 bases). Trimming removed 0 bases from V and 1 base from J, with 9 bases in between. The CDR3 is 15 residues long. Germline V gene data show CDR1 as KGHSH and CDR2 as LQKENI. CDR3 nucleotide sequence: TGTGCCAGCTCACCACCGGCAGGGATTAACTATGGCTACACCTTC. This codes for CASSPPAGINYGYTF.

The genes are TRBV9 and TRBJ1-3; D unresolved. The CDR3 runs 13 residues. Germline CDR1 SGDLS, CDR2 YYNGEE. V gave up 4 bases and J gave up 8 bases, with 13 bases separating them. The CDR3 nucleotides are TGTGCCAGCAGCATTGACAAGATGGACACCATATATTTT. Translation: CASSIDKMDTIYF.

This chain joins TRBV9 and TRBJ2-5; 10 bases align to TRBD2. Germline CDR1 SGDLS, CDR2 YYNGEE. There are 17 residues in the CDR3. V was pared by 4 bases and J by 5 bases, with 14 bases of the junction left unmatched. The CDR3: CASSPPRSSGSGETQYF. Here the CDR3 DNA reads TGTGCCAGCAGCCCCCCTCGGTCTAGCGGGAGTGGCGAGACCCAGTACTTC.

The rearrangement joins TRBV6-5 to TRBJ1-1; 12 bases are shared with TRBD1. Unmatched junction bases numbered 5, after V lost 2 bases and J lost 10 bases. The CDR3 runs 14 residues. Germline V CDR1 and CDR2: MNHEY, SVGAGI. The CDR3 loop reads CASSYGTGGGGAFF. For the CDR3, the DNA is TGTGCCAGCAGTTACGGGACAGGGGGCGGAGGAGCTTTCTTT.

This clone was seen only once. The chain links TRBV7-9 to TRBJ1-3; TRBD1 is a possible D gene (5 bases). The germline CDR1 and CDR2 sequences are SEHNR and FQNEAQ (reference sequence). The CDR3 length is 17 residues. Deletions cut 5 bases from V and 0 bases from J, with 17 bases between. CDR3 DNA: TGTGCCAGCAGCCCGAGGTTTGGGGCGACCTCTGGAAACACCATATATTTT. Protein product: CASSPRFGATSGNTIYF.

The chain links TRBV5-6 to TRBJ2-7; TRBD2 matches 9 bases. The germline CDR1 and CDR2 sequences are SGHDT and YYEEEE. The CDR3 runs to 15 residues. Trimming cost V 5 bases and J 3 bases; bases outside gene matches: 9. CDR3 amino acids: CASRKAGGYGYEQYV. CDR3 bases: TGTGCCAGCAGGAAAGCGGGAGGATATGGCTACGAGCAGTACGTC.

The chain joins TRBV7-9 to TRBJ1-5, with 10 bases aligning to TRBD1. Germline CDR1 reads SEHNR; CDR2 reads FQNEAQ (reference sequence). The CDR3 length is 14 residues. V shed 5 bases and J 5 bases; nucleotides not matched to a gene: 3. CDR3 in amino acids: CASSHGTGDQPQHF. For the CDR3, the DNA is TGTGCCAGCAGCCACGGGACAGGGGATCAGCCCCAGCATTTT.

J is TRBJ2-2 and V is TRBV11-2, with D possibly being TRBD1 (5 bases). Trimming removed 3 bases at V and 0 bases at J, with 8 bases between. The CDR3 is 15 amino acids. Per the germline V gene, CDR1 is SGHAT and CDR2 is FQNNGV. The DNA of the CDR3 is TGTGCCAGCAGCTTTAGGGGTACGAACACCGGGGAGCTGTTTTTT. Protein sequence: CASSFRGTNTGELFF.

J is TRBJ2-6 and V is TRBV6-6; D unclear. V lost 5 bases and J lost 6, with 5 bases in between. Germline V gene data show CDR1 as MNHNY and CDR2 as SVGAGI (reference sequence). CDR3 length: 12 residues. The CDR3 region is CASSIKANVLTF. As DNA, the CDR3 is TGTGCCAGCAGTATTAAGGCCAACGTCCTGACTTTC.